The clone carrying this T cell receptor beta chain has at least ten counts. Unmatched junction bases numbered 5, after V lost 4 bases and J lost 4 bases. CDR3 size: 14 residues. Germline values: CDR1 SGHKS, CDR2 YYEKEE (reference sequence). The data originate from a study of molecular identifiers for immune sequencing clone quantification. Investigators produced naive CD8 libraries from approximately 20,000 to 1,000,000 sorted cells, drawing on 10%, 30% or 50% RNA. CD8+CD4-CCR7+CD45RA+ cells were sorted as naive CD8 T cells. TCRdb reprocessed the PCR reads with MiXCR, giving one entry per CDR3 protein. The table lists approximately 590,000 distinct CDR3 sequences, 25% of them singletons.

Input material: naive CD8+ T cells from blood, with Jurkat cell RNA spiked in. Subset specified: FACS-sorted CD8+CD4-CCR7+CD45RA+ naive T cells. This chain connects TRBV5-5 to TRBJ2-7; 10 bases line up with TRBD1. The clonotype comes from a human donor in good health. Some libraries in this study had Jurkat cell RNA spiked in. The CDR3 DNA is TGTGCCAGCAGCCTCGACAGGGGGCTTTACGAGCAGTACTTC. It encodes CASSLDRGLYEQYF.